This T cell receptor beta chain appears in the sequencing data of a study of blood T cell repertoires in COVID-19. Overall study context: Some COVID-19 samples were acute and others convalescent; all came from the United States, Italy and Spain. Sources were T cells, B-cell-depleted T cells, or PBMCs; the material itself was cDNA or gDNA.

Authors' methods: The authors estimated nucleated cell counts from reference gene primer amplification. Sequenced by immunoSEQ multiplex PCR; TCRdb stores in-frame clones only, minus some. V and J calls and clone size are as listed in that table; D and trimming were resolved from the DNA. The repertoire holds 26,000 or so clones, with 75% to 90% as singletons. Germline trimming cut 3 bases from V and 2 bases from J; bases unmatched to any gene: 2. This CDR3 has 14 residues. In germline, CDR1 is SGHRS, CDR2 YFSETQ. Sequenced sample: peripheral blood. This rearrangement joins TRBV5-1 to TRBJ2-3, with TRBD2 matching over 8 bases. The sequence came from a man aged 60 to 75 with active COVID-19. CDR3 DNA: TGCGCCAGCAGCTCGGGGGGGATCACAGATACGCAGTATTTT. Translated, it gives CASSSGGITDTQYF.